This entry lists 5 T cell receptor beta chains sequenced from one sample in a study of cytomegalovirus exposure and HLA in healthy donors. PCR was performed using 60 Vbeta and 13 Jbeta primers. TCRdb's copy holds only in-frame clones and misses some; the assay was immunoSEQ multiplex PCR. The sample has over 150,000 clones, about 80% seen once. What was sequenced was PBMCs. Receptors were obtained from a man younger than 45 in good health and CMV-seronegative.

This clone was detected a few times. Other DNA sequences from this sample encode an identical CDR3 as well. The chain has TRBV19 and TRBJ2-7; D gene ambiguous. The CDR3 is made up of 14 amino acids. The V end was cut by 2 bases, the J end by 2 bases, with 10 bases between. Germline lookup yields CDR1 LNHDA and CDR2 SQIVND (reference sequence). CDR3 sequence (DNA): TGTGCCAGTAGTATATCCGTGGCGGCCTACGAGCAGTACTTC. Protein: CASSISVAAYEQYF.

This clone occurred a few times. J is TRBJ1-1 and V is TRBV29-1, with 7 bases fitting TRBD1. The V gene's germline CDR1 is SQVTM and CDR2 ANQGSEA. Trimming cost V 6 bases and J 6 bases; bases outside gene matches: 19. CDR3 length: 16 residues. CDR3 sequence: CSVLDRLTPNGAEAFF. CDR3 bases: TGCAGCGTCCTGGACAGGTTAACCCCGAACGGCGCTGAAGCTTTCTTT.

In its sample, this clone was seen a few times. This sequence joins TRBV5-5 and TRBJ2-2; D is possibly TRBD2 (6 bases). Germline CDR1 reads SGHKS; CDR2 reads YYEKEE (reference sequence). The length of the CDR3 is 14 residues. Trimming took off 3 bases at V and 5 bases at J, with 11 bases between the two ends. The CDR3 DNA reads as TGTGCCAGCAGCTGGAGGGCCCAAACCGGGGAGCTGTTTTTT. Its protein is CASSWRAQTGELFF.

The genes are TRBV11-1 and TRBJ2-7, with D maybe TRBD2 (6 bases). The CDR3 extends over 13 amino acids. V was cut by 6 bases and J by 7 bases, with 16 bases left in between. In germline, CDR1 is SGHAT, CDR2 FQDESV (reference sequence). The CDR3 DNA sequence: TGTGCCAGCAGGCCCTCACTAGCCTGGGAGCAGTACTTC. This gives the protein CASRPSLAWEQYF.

V usage is TRBV5-8 and J usage is TRBJ2-7; possibly TRBD1 for D (6 bases). The germline V gene has CDR1 SGHTS and CDR2 YDEGEE. V was cut by 5 bases and J by 3 bases, with 12 bases left in between. The CDR3 is 13 amino acids. This CDR3 reads CASRLTGIYEQYF. The CDR3, as DNA: TGTGCCAGCAGGTTGACAGGTATCTACGAGCAGTACTTC.